Each of the 17 T cell receptor beta chains below was sequenced from the same sample in a study of beta chain features in type 1 diabetes (dated by TCRdb to between 2017 and 2018). Libraries were made using the immunoSEQ multiplex PCR assay. The entire amount of isolated RNA was reverse transcribed using the High Capacity cDNA Reverse Transcription Kit, so the sequenced TCRB transcripts were expressed ones. TCRdb limited this immuneACCESS table to in-frame rearrangements with V and J called. A share of clones is missing; checked studies link under half to unresolved V genes, and the rest is unexplained. The sample profile shows some 900,000 clones; 15% to 20% of them were found once. About 0.02% of the sample rests with the top ten. The sample consisted of naive CD4+ T cells from blood. The sample's cell subset or site, from its label and the paper: true naive CD4+ T cells. The receptors shown here come from a woman under 30 in good health.

This sequence joins TRBV28 and TRBJ2-7; maybe TRBD2 (5 bases). Trimming cost V 9 bases and J 0 bases, with 15 bases left between them. This CDR3 is 14 amino acids long. Germline loops: CDR1 MDHEN, CDR2 SYDVKM. Here the CDR3 DNA reads TGTGCCAGTACGAGGTCGGGGAGCTCCTACGAGCAGTACTTC. Encoded protein: CASTRSGSSYEQYF.

This chain joins TRBV7-2 and TRBJ1-2; 7 nucleotides agree with TRBD1. The CDR3 extends over 14 amino acids. CDR1 is SGHTA, CDR2 FQGNSA, per germline. Losses at the gene ends were 3 bases for V and 8 bases for J; bases not matched to a gene: 9. The CDR3 nucleotides read TGTGCCAGCAGCTTCGTTAAAGGGGGCGGAGGCTACACCTTC. Protein product: CASSFVKGGGGYTF.

In regard to this clone: Other DNA sequences in the same sample also yield this CDR3. The chain recombines TRBV7-2 with TRBJ2-7; tentatively, D is TRBD1 or TRBD2 (7 bases each). The CDR3 runs 15 residues. V was clipped by 5 bases and J by 2 bases, with 16 bases between them. Germline V gene data show CDR1 as SGHTA and CDR2 as FQGNSA. CDR3 region: CASSPQGGGTYEQYF. The CDR3 coding sequence is TGTGCCAGCAGCCCCCAGGGGGGGGGTACCTACGAGCAGTACTTC.

The chain has TRBV7-2 and TRBJ1-1; perhaps TRBD1 as D (5 bases). Germline values: CDR1 SGHTA, CDR2 FQGNSA. This CDR3 has 14 residues. Trimming took 5 bases from V and 4 from J, leaving 14 bases between them. The CDR3 loop reads CASSPTLGGTEAFF. The CDR3 DNA reads TGTGCCAGCAGCCCCACCCTGGGGGGCACTGAAGCTTTCTTT.

In its sample, this clone was seen a few times. The gene calls are TRBV15 and TRBJ2-5, with 13 bases that match TRBD2. The CDR3 contains 18 residues. The V segment lost 0 bases and the J segment 5 bases; nucleotides outside the gene matches: 9. Germline CDR1 LNHNV, CDR2 YYDKDF (reference sequence). CDR3 sequence: CATSRDPGLAGVLETQYF. DNA for the CDR3: TGTGCCACCAGCAGAGATCCCGGACTAGCGGGAGTGTTGGAGACCCAGTACTTC.

The chain recombines TRBV11-3 with TRBJ2-4; TRBD1 aligns across 9 bases. Unmatched junction bases numbered 11, after V lost 5 bases and J lost 6 bases. CDR1 is SGHNT, CDR2 YENEEA, per germline. This CDR3 region has 16 residues. CDR3 protein: CASSPSTGTGPNIQYF. In nucleotides, the CDR3 is TGTGCCAGCAGCCCGTCAACCGGGACAGGGCCAAACATTCAGTACTTC. Full variable domain (remainder filled in from reference TRBV11-3 and TRBJ2-4): EAGVVQSPRYKIIEKKQPVAFWCNPISGHNTLYWYLQNLGQGPELLIRYENEEAVDDSQLPKDRFSAERLKGVDSTLKIQPAELGDSAVYLCASSPSTGTGPNIQYFGAGTRLSVL.

This clone occurred a few times. The chain is built from TRBV5-6 and TRBJ2-7; TRBD1 matches 10 bases. CDR1 SGHDT and CDR2 YYEEEE come from the germline V gene. CDR3 size: 14 residues. Trimming removed 6 bases from V and 2 bases from J; junction bases left unmatched: 5. This CDR3 reads CASTETGGTYEQYF. As DNA, the CDR3 is TGTGCCAGCACCGAGACAGGGGGCACCTACGAGCAGTACTTC.

V is TRBV7-9 and J is TRBJ1-2; no reliable D call. The germline CDR1 and CDR2 sequences are SEHNR and FQNEAQ (reference sequence). Between the trimmed V and J ends, which lost 0 bases and 7 bases, there was a span of 12 bases. The CDR3 has 14 amino acids. In DNA form, the CDR3 reads TGTGCCAGCAGCTTAGCGTTGGGGATCGTTGGCTACACCTTC. It codes for CASSLALGIVGYTF.

As regards this clone: Other DNA sequences in the same sample also yield this CDR3. The V and J genes are TRBV11-2 and TRBJ2-1; maybe TRBD2 (6 bases). This CDR3 is 15 amino acids long. V was trimmed by 3 bases and J by 2 bases, leaving 11 bases between them. The germline CDR1 and CDR2 sequences are SGHAT and FQNNGV. CDR3 loop: CASSLGGATYNEQFF. The CDR3 DNA sequence: TGTGCCAGCAGCTTGGGGGGAGCGACCTACAATGAGCAGTTCTTC.

About this clone: This same CDR3 is encoded by further DNA sequences in the sample. V gene TRBV5-1 combines with J gene TRBJ2-5; D is unclear. The CDR3 loop spans 11 amino acids. V was trimmed by 6 bases and J by 3 bases, leaving 6 bases between them. Germline CDR1 SGHRS, CDR2 YFSETQ. CDR3 DNA sequence: TGCGCCAGCACCCTGGAAGAGACCCAGTACTTC. This codes for CASTLEETQYF.

This clone was seen a few times. This chain joins TRBV19 and TRBJ2-2; 8 nucleotides agree with TRBD2. The CDR3 spans 15 residues. Germline V gene lookup returns CDR1 LNHDA and CDR2 SQIVND (reference sequence). After removal of 1 base from V and 7 bases from J, the junction contained 5 bases not matched to a gene. The CDR3 reads CASSIVGTSHGELFF. The CDR3 DNA follows: TGTGCCAGTAGTATAGTCGGGACTAGTCACGGGGAGCTGTTTTTT. Variable domain in full (rest from reference TRBV19 and TRBJ2-2): DGGITQSPKYLFRKEGQNVTLSCEQNLNHDAMYWYRQDPGQGLRLIYYSQIVNDFQKGDIAEGYSVSREKKESFPLTVTSAQKNPTAFYLCASSIVGTSHGELFFGEGSRLTVL.

The chain employs TRBV18 and TRBJ1-2, with D possibly TRBD1 on 5 matching bases. Between the trimmed V and J ends, which lost 3 bases and 1 base, there was a span of 18 bases. CDR3 length: 17 residues. CDR1 KGHSH and CDR2 LQKENI come from the germline V gene. The CDR3 region is CASSPAGNANINYGYTF. CDR3 coding DNA: TGTGCCAGCTCACCTGCAGGGAACGCCAACATTAACTATGGCTACACCTTC.

Only a few counts were recorded for this clone. A much larger clone lies a single base off, so this may be a read error. Within the sample, other DNA sequences also encode this same CDR3. The rearrangement uses TRBV7-2 and TRBJ2-5; D uncertain. The length of the CDR3 is 11 residues. V gave up 4 bases and J gave up 2 bases, with 2 bases separating them. CDR1 and CDR2 from the germline V gene are SGHTA and FQGNSA. The CDR3: CASSSQETQYF. The CDR3 nucleotides are TGTGCCAGCAGCTCACAAGAGACCCAGTACTTC.

This chain joins TRBV4-1 and TRBJ2-7, with TRBD2 matching over 10 bases. The CDR3 consists of 20 residues. Germline V lookup: CDR1 MGHRA, CDR2 YSYEKL. V was pared by 4 bases and J by 0 bases, with 18 bases of the junction left unmatched. This CDR3 reads CASSRFTLAGRRVSSYEQYF. The CDR3 nucleotides read TGCGCCAGCAGCCGCTTCACACTAGCGGGACGAAGGGTGAGCTCCTACGAGCAGTACTTC.

The chain links TRBV10-3 to TRBJ1-1, with D uncertain. The CDR3 consists of 11 residues. CDR1 is ENHRY and CDR2 is SYGVKD in the germline V gene. Trimming removed 0 bases from V and 10 bases from J, with 6 bases in between. The CDR3 spells CAISESQTAFF. The CDR3, as DNA: TGTGCCATCAGTGAGTCGCAGACAGCTTTCTTT.

This clone showed up just a few times. The chain combines TRBV7-6 with TRBJ2-5, with 7 bases fitting TRBD1. The ends lost 2 bases at V and 5 bases at J; junction bases unmatched: 5. The CDR3 runs to 14 residues. Germline values: CDR1 SGHVS, CDR2 FNYEAQ. CDR3 amino acids: CASSLTGDVETQYF. In DNA, the CDR3 is TGTGCCAGCAGCTTAACAGGGGACGTCGAGACCCAGTACTTC.

This clone showed up just once. The V and J genes are TRBV6-6 and TRBJ1-1; D is possibly TRBD1 (5 bases). Germline loops: CDR1 MNHNY, CDR2 SVGAGI (reference sequence). There are 12 residues in the CDR3. V lost 1 base, J lost 10 bases, and 10 bases lay in between. For the CDR3, the DNA is TGTGCCAGCAGTTACTGGCAGGGCTTAGCTTTCTTT. The encoded protein is CASSYWQGLAFF.